This T cell receptor (beta chain) came from a study of T cell repertoires in cytomegalovirus infection. Study observations and caveats: Ex vivo responses were dominated by HLA-C-restricted CMV-specific TCR beta clonotypes.

Germline V gene data show CDR1 as SNHLY and CDR2 as FYNNEI. Trimming took off 0 bases at V and 13 bases at J, with 17 bases between the two ends. The CDR3 spans 14 residues. With respect to this clonotype: Its antigen is unknown.

TCRdb called the reads again in MiXCR, with one record for every CDR3 protein. This table has around 230,000 distinct CDR3 sequences, 6% to 8% appearing once. Sequencing was carried out using PBMCs. The chain carries TRBV2 and TRBJ2-3; D is unclear. The TCR originated in a human donor in good health (CMV status not recorded). Some clones in this sample may be carry-over from other donors' samples. The CDR3 DNA follows: TGTGCCAGCAGTGAAGCGCTAGGAGACGGGCCTGAGTATTTT. Protein: CASSEALGDGPEYF. Complete variable domain (other parts from reference TRBV2 and TRBJ2-3): EPEVTQTPSHQVTQMGQEVILRCVPISNHLYFYWYRQILGQKVEFLVSFYNNEISEKSEIFDDQFSVERPDGSNFTLKIRSTKLEDSAMYFCASSEALGDGPEYFGPGTRLTVL.